This TCR beta chain was identified during a study of identical twins. The ends were cut back, 4 bases at V and 5 bases at J, with 12 bases in the middle. The CDR3 covers 15 residues. The germline V gene has CDR1 LGHDT and CDR2 YNNKEL (reference sequence). This clonotype was detected only a few times. Template switching, a step in the protocol, added a universal primer site, and cDNA carried unique molecular identifiers. TCRdb ran MiXCR on the 5' RACE reads and lists one entry per CDR3 protein. The sample has some 630,000 distinct CDR3 sequences, around 7.4% seen once. This sample also belongs to another study, concerning yellow fever vaccine responses in identical twins.

This receptor was obtained from a woman between 18 and 29 years old in good health. The chain joins TRBV3-1 to TRBJ1-6; D call uncertain. Sequences were obtained from PBMCs. DNA of the CDR3: TGTGCCAGCAGCCGCCGCGGACCCGATAATTCACCCCTCCACTTT. Amino acid sequence: CASSRRGPDNSPLHF.